This T cell receptor (beta chain) was obtained from a study of T cell responses to AZD1222 COVID-19 vaccine. Germline values: CDR1 MRHNA, CDR2 SNTAGT. This CDR3 comprises 15 residues. Trimming cost V 6 bases and J 0 bases, with 12 bases left between them. TCRdb keeps only in-frame clones here, not all; method: immunoSEQ multiplex PCR. The sample records more than 140,000 clones, about 91% being singletons. In the case of this clone: Antigen: not known.

Broader study findings: Donors were mostly white British, more females; clonal diversity possibly underestimated. Spike-spanning, vaccine-associated CD4 TCRs were dominant at 160-218 and 743-854. In the spike-specific TCR repertoire, nearly half reportedly target unmutated variant regions.

The TCR comes from an adult in good health. The sample here was peripheral blood, taken on day 0 of MenACWY control vaccination. This sequence joins TRBV6-4 and TRBJ1-5; D is unresolved. CDR3 region: CASSETAGSNQPQHF. The CDR3 nucleotides read TGTGCCAGCAGCGAAACAGCCGGTAGCAATCAGCCCCAGCATTTT.